The 27 T cell receptor beta chains listed next were all sequenced from one sample in a study of identifying expanded T cells in peripheral blood. Sequencing was performed with immunoSEQ multiplex PCR; in TCRdb, only in-frame clones are kept and a portion is missing. The sample contains roughly 78,000 clones, under 90% of which appear only once. Sequencing was done on a sample of blood. The receptor source for this set is a person between 18 and 75 years old in good health.

The V call is TRBV7-9, the J call TRBJ2-7; 13 bases fit TRBD2. Trimming took 5 bases from V and 1 from J; bases not matched to a gene: 8. The CDR3 length is 17 residues. CDR1 and CDR2 from the germline V gene are SEHNR and FQNEAQ (reference sequence). This CDR3 is CASSSGTSGISSYEQYF. In DNA form, the CDR3 reads TGTGCCAGCAGCAGTGGGACTAGCGGGATATCTTCCTACGAGCAGTACTTC.

The chain links TRBV29-1 to TRBJ2-1, with no clear D. With 7 bases removed from V and 0 bases from J, the gap between germline ends came to 10 bases. CDR3 length: 13 residues. Per the germline V gene, CDR1 is SQVTM and CDR2 is ANQGSEA. The CDR3 spells CSDSESSYNEQFF. CDR3 DNA sequence: TGCAGCGACAGCGAGAGCTCCTACAATGAGCAGTTCTTC.

This clone was observed once. The chain employs TRBV7-2 and TRBJ2-2, with TRBD2 identical over 7 bases. The ends lost 3 bases at V and 3 bases at J; junction bases unmatched: 13. Germline V gives CDR1 SGHTA, CDR2 FQGNSA. The CDR3 extends over 18 amino acids. CDR3 residues: CASSLSILKRDYTGELFF. The CDR3 DNA is TGTGCCAGCAGCTTGTCCATCCTGAAGCGGGACTACACCGGGGAGCTGTTTTTT.

V is TRBV28 and J is TRBJ2-3; D is unclear. Per germline, CDR1 MDHEN and CDR2 SYDVKM. With 3 bases removed from V and 6 bases from J, the gap between germline ends came to 10 bases. This CDR3 has 13 amino acids. The CDR3 here is CASSLSGSDTQYF. The CDR3 nucleotides read TGTGCCAGCAGTTTGTCAGGTTCCGATACGCAGTATTTT.

This clone was counted a single time. This chain joins TRBV15 and TRBJ2-1, with TRBD2 matching over 14 bases. V trimming: 0 bases; J trimming: 8 bases; junction bases outside the gene matches: 9. Germline lookup yields CDR1 LNHNV and CDR2 YYDKDF (reference sequence). This CDR3 is 18 amino acids long. Written as DNA, the CDR3 is TGTGCCACCAGCAGAGATCTGGGGGGACTAGCGGGAGAGGATGAGCAGTTCTTC. Encoded protein: CATSRDLGGLAGEDEQFF.

The V call is TRBV11-3, the J call TRBJ2-3; maybe TRBD2 (6 bases). V was pared by 5 bases and J by 10 bases, with 16 bases between. The germline V gene encodes CDR1 SGHNT and CDR2 YENEEA. The CDR3 length is 13 residues. Here the CDR3 DNA reads TGTGCCAGCAGCCCCGGGGGTAGCCTTGCGCAGTATTTT. Translated: CASSPGGSLAQYF.

For the CDR3, the DNA is TGTGCCAGCAGCCCTTCCCCGGGATATGGCTACACCTTC. Its translation: CASSPSPGYGYTF. This chain joins TRBV6-5 and TRBJ1-2; D is unresolved. Germline V gene data show CDR1 as MNHEY and CDR2 as SVGAGI. The CDR3 covers 13 residues. Trimming left V 6 bases short and J 5 bases short, with 13 bases between.

CDR3 loop: CASSQDRGILGYVAKNIQYF. The CDR3 DNA reads as TGCGCCAGCAGCCAAGATAGGGGCATCCTAGGTTACGTAGCCAAAAACATTCAGTACTTC. V gene TRBV4-3 combines with J gene TRBJ2-4; D perhaps matches TRBD1 (5 bases). V lost 0 bases to trimming and J lost 0 bases, with 21 bases between them. CDR1 and CDR2 (germline): LGHNA, YSLEER. This CDR3 has 20 residues.

V usage is TRBV19 and J usage is TRBJ2-3; perhaps D is TRBD1 or TRBD2 (5 bases each). Trimming removed 3 bases from V and 0 bases from J, with 7 bases in between. CDR3 length: 14 residues. From germline, CDR1 is LNHDA and CDR2 SQIVND (reference sequence). CDR3 nucleotide sequence: TGTGCCAGTAGTATCGGGGACAGCACAGATACGCAGTATTTT. Translation: CASSIGDSTDTQYF.

The table lists this clone with a count of one. The chain is built from TRBV7-8 and TRBJ2-3; TRBD2 matches 13 bases. V lost 3 bases, J lost 5 bases, and 5 bases stayed unmatched. The germline CDR1 and CDR2 sequences are SGHVS and FQNEAQ. The CDR3 sequence is 16 residues long. The DNA for the CDR3 is TGTGCCAGCAGCTTGCGACTAGCGGGGGGACGAGATACGCAGTATTTT. As protein: CASSLRLAGGRDTQYF.

This chain uses TRBV7-8 with TRBJ2-7; D unclear. Germline V CDR1 and CDR2: SGHVS, FQNEAQ. V gave up 5 bases and J gave up 2 bases, with 10 bases separating them. The CDR3 has 13 amino acids. The DNA of the CDR3 is TGTGCCAGCAGCCCGCAAGGACCCTACGAGCAGTACTTC. Its protein product is CASSPQGPYEQYF.

CDR3 protein: CASSEAPQQPQHF. The CDR3, as DNA: TGTGCCAGCAGTGAAGCACCCCAACAGCCCCAGCATTTT. The chain recombines TRBV2 with TRBJ1-5; D is unclear. Germline CDR1 reads SNHLY; CDR2 reads FYNNEI. The ends were cut back, 0 bases at V and 7 bases at J, with 7 bases in the middle. This CDR3 spans 13 amino acids.

This chain links TRBV29-1 with TRBJ1-2; possibly TRBD1 for D (6 bases). Germline V gene sequence: CDR1 SQVTM, CDR2 ANQGSEA. The V end lost 4 bases, the J end lost 7 bases, and 16 bases lay between the germline ends. The CDR3 consists of 13 residues. For the CDR3, the DNA is TGCAGCGTTGGGGCGGGGGGCGGAACTGGCTACACCTTC. This sequence encodes CSVGAGGGTGYTF. The whole variable domain, filled in from reference TRBV29-1 and TRBJ1-2, reads SAVISQKPSRDICQRGTSLTIQCQVDSQVTMMFWYRQQPGQSLTLIATANQGSEATYESGFVIDKFPISRPNLTFSTLTVSNMSPEDSSIYLCSVGAGGGTGYTFGSGTRLTVV.

CDR3: CASATGNDVGTQYF. CDR3 nucleotide sequence: TGCGCCAGCGCCACAGGGAATGACGTCGGTACGCAGTATTTT. This chain links TRBV4-3 with TRBJ2-3, with a tentative D call TRBD1 (6 bases). The V end lost 8 bases, the J end lost 8 bases, and 20 bases lay between the germline ends. Per germline, CDR1 LGHNA and CDR2 YSLEER. The CDR3 spans 14 residues.

V and J are TRBV19 and TRBJ1-2; D not resolved. Germline loops: CDR1 LNHDA, CDR2 SQIVND (reference sequence). The CDR3 contains 14 residues. V was pared by 1 base and J by 6 bases, with 12 bases between. This CDR3 is CASSIVALGNGYTF. The CDR3 DNA is TGTGCCAGTAGTATAGTGGCTCTCGGGAATGGCTACACCTTC. Full variable domain (rest looked up from reference TRBV19 and TRBJ1-2): DGGITQSPKYLFRKEGQNVTLSCEQNLNHDAMYWYRQDPGQGLRLIYYSQIVNDFQKGDIAEGYSVSREKKESFPLTVTSAQKNPTAFYLCASSIVALGNGYTFGSGTRLTVV.

The chain employs TRBV5-6 and TRBJ1-1; no reliable D call. The V end was cut by 0 bases, the J end by 5 bases, with 17 bases between. Germline CDR1 reads SGHDT; CDR2 reads YYEEEE. The CDR3 spans 16 residues. CDR3 coding DNA: TGTGCCAGCAGCTTGGATATATGGGCCGCCGGGACTGAAGCTTTCTTT. Translated, it gives CASSLDIWAAGTEAFF.

The chain couples TRBV7-2 to TRBJ1-5, with a tentative D call TRBD1 (5 bases). The CDR3 has 13 residues. The V and J ends lost 3 bases and 5 bases respectively, with 8 bases between them. In germline, CDR1 is SGHTA, CDR2 FQGNSA. The CDR3 reads CASSLDIDQPQHF. CDR3 bases: TGTGCCAGCAGCTTGGACATAGATCAGCCCCAGCATTTT.

This clone was found once. The chain combines TRBV6-5 with TRBJ1-5, with D unclear. This CDR3 is 15 amino acids long. V lost 2 bases to trimming and J lost 6 bases, with 14 bases between them. CDR1 MNHEY and CDR2 SVGAGI come from the germline V gene. This chain's CDR3 is CASSYVAGEGQPQHF. The CDR3 DNA follows: TGTGCCAGCAGTTACGTAGCGGGCGAAGGTCAGCCCCAGCATTTT.

V gene TRBV6-5 combines with J gene TRBJ2-3; 10 bases map to TRBD2. Germline CDR1 MNHEY, CDR2 SVGAGI. V gave up 4 bases and J gave up 0 bases; unmatched junction bases: 4. This CDR3 is 16 amino acids long. CDR3: CASSSRLAGSTDTQYF. As DNA, the CDR3 is TGTGCCAGCAGTTCTAGACTAGCGGGTAGCACAGATACGCAGTATTTT.

The rearrangement uses TRBV7-9 and TRBJ2-2; 14 bases map to TRBD2. Germline values: CDR1 SEHNR, CDR2 FQNEAQ (reference sequence). The CDR3 totals 16 residues. V was clipped by 5 bases and J by 4 bases; unmatched bases: 3. CDR3 amino acids: CASSLGLAGGTGELFF. In nucleotides, the CDR3 is TGTGCCAGCAGCCTAGGACTAGCGGGAGGCACCGGGGAGCTGTTTTTT.

The chain carries TRBV7-8 and TRBJ1-2; perhaps TRBD1 as D (6 bases). This CDR3 spans 16 amino acids. V lost 0 bases to trimming and J lost 2 bases, with 13 bases between them. Germline V lookup: CDR1 SGHVS, CDR2 FQNEAQ. CDR3 amino acids: CASSLARTETNYGYTF. As DNA, the CDR3 is TGTGCCAGCAGCTTAGCAAGGACAGAAACGAACTATGGCTACACCTTC.

This chain connects TRBV7-2 to TRBJ1-1, with D possibly being TRBD1 (5 bases). The V gene's germline CDR1 is SGHTA and CDR2 FQGNSA. The CDR3 totals 17 residues. V shed 1 base and J shed 0 bases, with 15 bases lying between them. In nucleotides, the CDR3 is TGTGCCAGCAGCTTAGACCGAGTGACAGCTATGAACACTGAAGCTTTCTTT. Its translation: CASSLDRVTAMNTEAFF.

Of note for this clone: The junction does not match germline at one end; this may be a read error. The chain links TRBV2 to TRBJ2-5; D uncertain. Germline CDR1 reads SNHLY; CDR2 reads FYNNEI. The CDR3 is made up of 11 amino acids. The CDR3 reads CASALQGTQYF. The CDR3 nucleotides read TGTGCCAGCGCATTACAAGGGACCCAGTACTTC.

The V gene is TRBV6-5, the J gene TRBJ1-2, with D maybe TRBD1 (5 bases). The CDR3 is 14 residues long. The ends were cut back, 6 bases at V and 2 bases at J, with 13 bases in the middle. Germline CDR1 is MNHEY and CDR2 is SVGAGI. The DNA of the CDR3 is TGTGCCAGCAGCTTAGGGACGGCCAACTATGGCTACACCTTC. Residues: CASSLGTANYGYTF.

V usage is TRBV2 and J usage is TRBJ2-2; tentatively, D is TRBD2 (5 bases). The CDR3 has 15 amino acids. Germline V gives CDR1 SNHLY, CDR2 FYNNEI. Trimming stripped 4 bases from V and 8 bases from J, with 17 bases between. The CDR3 sequence is CASSAPDLGGGELFF. The CDR3 DNA sequence: TGTGCCAGCAGTGCACCGGACTTGGGTGGAGGGGAGCTGTTTTTT.

For this clone: The junction differs from germline at one of its ends, possibly a read error. The chain joins TRBV29-1 to TRBJ1-1, with D maybe TRBD1 (5 bases). Germline lookup yields CDR1 SQVTM and CDR2 ANQGSEA. The CDR3 extends over 11 amino acids. CDR3 in DNA: TGCAGCATTGACGGGGGAACTGAAGCTTTCTTT. Translation gives CSIDGGTEAFF.

The chain uses TRBV28 and TRBJ1-2, with 9 bases aligning to TRBD1. The CDR3 is made up of 14 amino acids. The V segment lost 4 bases and the J segment 5 bases; nucleotides outside the gene matches: 5. CDR1 is MDHEN, CDR2 SYDVKM, per germline. The CDR3 loop is CASSSPGTGYGYTF. CDR3 nucleotide sequence: TGTGCCAGCAGTTCTCCCGGGACAGGGTATGGCTACACCTTC.